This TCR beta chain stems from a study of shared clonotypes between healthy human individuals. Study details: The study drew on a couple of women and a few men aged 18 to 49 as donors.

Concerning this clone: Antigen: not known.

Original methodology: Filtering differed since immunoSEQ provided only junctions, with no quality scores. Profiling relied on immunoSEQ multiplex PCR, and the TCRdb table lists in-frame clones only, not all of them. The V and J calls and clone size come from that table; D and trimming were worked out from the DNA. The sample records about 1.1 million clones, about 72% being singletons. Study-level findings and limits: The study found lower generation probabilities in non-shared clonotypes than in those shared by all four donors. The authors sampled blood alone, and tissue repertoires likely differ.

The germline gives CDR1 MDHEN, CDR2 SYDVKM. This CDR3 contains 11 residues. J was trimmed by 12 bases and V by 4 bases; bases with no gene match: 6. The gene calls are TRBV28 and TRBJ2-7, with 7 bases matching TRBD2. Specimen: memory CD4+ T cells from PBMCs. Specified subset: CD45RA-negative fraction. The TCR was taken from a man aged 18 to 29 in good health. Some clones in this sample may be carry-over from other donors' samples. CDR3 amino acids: CASSSWEGTYF. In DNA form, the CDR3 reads TGTGCCAGCAGTTCGTGGGAGGGTACGTACTTC. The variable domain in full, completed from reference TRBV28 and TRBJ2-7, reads DVKVTQSSRYLVKRTGEKVFLECVQDMDHENMFWYRQDPGLGLRLIYFSYDVKMKEKGDIPEGYSVSREKKERFSLILESASTNQTSMYLCASSSWEGTYFGPGTRLTVT.